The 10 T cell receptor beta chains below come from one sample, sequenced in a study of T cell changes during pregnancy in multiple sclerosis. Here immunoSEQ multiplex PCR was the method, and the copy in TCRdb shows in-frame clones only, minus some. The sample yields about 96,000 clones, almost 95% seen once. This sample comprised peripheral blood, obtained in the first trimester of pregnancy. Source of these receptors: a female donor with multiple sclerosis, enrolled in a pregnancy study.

CDR3 loop: CASSLAASGAYEQYF. The CDR3 DNA reads as TGCGCCAGCAGCTTGGCAGCTAGCGGGGCCTACGAGCAGTACTTC. V usage is TRBV5-1 and J usage is TRBJ2-7; 9 nucleotides agree with TRBD2. The CDR3 runs to 15 residues. The V and J ends lost 0 bases and 2 bases, in that order; junction bases with no gene match: 3. Germline-derived CDR1 and CDR2 are SGHRS and YFSETQ.

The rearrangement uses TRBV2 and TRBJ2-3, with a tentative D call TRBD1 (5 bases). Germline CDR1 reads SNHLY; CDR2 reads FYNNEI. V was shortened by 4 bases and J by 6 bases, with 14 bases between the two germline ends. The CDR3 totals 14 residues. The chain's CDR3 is CASSVQGASDTQYF. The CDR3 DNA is TGTGCCAGCAGTGTGCAGGGCGCAAGCGATACGCAGTATTTT. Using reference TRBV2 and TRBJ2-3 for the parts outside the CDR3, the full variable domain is EPEVTQTPSHQVTQMGQEVILRCVPISNHLYFYWYRQILGQKVEFLVSFYNNEISEKSEIFDDQFSVERPDGSNFTLKIRSTKLEDSAMYFCASSVQGASDTQYFGPGTRLTVL.

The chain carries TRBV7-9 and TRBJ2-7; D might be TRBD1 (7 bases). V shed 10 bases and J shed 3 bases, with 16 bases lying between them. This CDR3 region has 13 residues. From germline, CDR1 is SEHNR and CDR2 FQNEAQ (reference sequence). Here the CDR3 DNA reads TGTGCCACCTGGAGGGGGCCGGACTACGAGCAGTACTTC. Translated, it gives CATWRGPDYEQYF.

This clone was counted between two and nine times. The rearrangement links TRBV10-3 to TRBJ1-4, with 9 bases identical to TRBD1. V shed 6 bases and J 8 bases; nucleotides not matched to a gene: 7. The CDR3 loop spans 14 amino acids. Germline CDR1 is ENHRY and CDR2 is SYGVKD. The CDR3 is CAISEDRGKEKLFF. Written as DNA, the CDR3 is TGTGCCATCAGCGAGGACAGGGGAAAGGAAAAACTGTTTTTT.

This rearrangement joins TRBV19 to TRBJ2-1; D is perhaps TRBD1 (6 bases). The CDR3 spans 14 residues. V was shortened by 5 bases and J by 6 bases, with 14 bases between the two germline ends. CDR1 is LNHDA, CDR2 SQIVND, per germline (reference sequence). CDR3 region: CASSFQGPVNEQFF. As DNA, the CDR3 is TGTGCCAGTAGTTTCCAGGGGCCGGTCAATGAGCAGTTCTTC.

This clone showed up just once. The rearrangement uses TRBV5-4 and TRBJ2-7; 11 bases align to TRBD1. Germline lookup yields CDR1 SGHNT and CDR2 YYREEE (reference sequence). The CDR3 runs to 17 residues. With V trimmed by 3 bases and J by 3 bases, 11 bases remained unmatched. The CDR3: CASSSVGTGGKGYEQYF. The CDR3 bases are TGTGCCAGCAGCTCGGTGGGGACAGGGGGGAAAGGCTACGAGCAGTACTTC.

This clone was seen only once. CDR3 region: CSVEVLAGVGGNEQFF. The CDR3 coding sequence is TGCAGCGTTGAGGTCCTAGCGGGAGTTGGGGGCAATGAGCAGTTCTTC. The V and J genes are TRBV29-1 and TRBJ2-1, with 10 bases matching TRBD2. The CDR3 spans 16 residues. Per the germline V gene, CDR1 is SQVTM and CDR2 is ANQGSEA. Trimming took 3 bases from V and 6 from J; bases not matched to a gene: 11.

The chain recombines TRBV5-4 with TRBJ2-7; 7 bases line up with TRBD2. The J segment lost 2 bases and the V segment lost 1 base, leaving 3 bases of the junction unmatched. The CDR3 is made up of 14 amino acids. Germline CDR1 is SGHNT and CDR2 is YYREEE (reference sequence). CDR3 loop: CASSLSSGAYEQYF. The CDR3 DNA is TGTGCCAGCAGCTTGTCTAGCGGAGCCTACGAGCAGTACTTC. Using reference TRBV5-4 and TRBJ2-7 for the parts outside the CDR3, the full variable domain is ETGVTQSPTHLIKTRGQQVTLRCSSQSGHNTVSWYQQALGQGPQFIFQYYREEENGRGNFPPRFSGLQFPNYSSELNVNALELDDSALYLCASSLSSGAYEQYFGPGTRLTVT.

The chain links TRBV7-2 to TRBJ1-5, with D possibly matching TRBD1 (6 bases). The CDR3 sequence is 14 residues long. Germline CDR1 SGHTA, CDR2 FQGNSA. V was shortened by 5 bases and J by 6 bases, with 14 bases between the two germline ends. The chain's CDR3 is CASSPQGGGQPQHF. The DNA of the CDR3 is TGTGCCAGCAGCCCCCAAGGGGGTGGTCAGCCCCAGCATTTT.

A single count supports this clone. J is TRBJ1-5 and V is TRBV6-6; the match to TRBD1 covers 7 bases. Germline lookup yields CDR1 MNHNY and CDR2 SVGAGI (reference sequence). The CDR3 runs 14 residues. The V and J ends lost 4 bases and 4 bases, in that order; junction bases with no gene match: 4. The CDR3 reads CASSLGQVNQPQHF. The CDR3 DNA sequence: TGTGCCAGCAGTTTAGGACAGGTTAATCAGCCCCAGCATTTT.